The clone carrying this T cell receptor (beta chain) has only one observation. Its antigen is unidentified. This CDR3 contains 13 residues. V dropped 7 bases and J dropped 7 bases, with 14 bases sitting between them. The V gene's germline CDR1 is MNHEY and CDR2 SMNVEV (reference sequence). CD4+ cells yielded CD45RA+ naive and CD45RA-negative memory subsets. This record belongs to a study of shared clonotypes between healthy human individuals. Study-level information: The plates for each donor numbered three CD4 naive, three CD4 memory, two CD8 naive and one CD8 memory.

In the authors' workflow: ImmunoSEQ gave junction-only sequences without quality scores, so filtering differed. Sequencing used immunoSEQ multiplex PCR; TCRdb keeps in-frame clones, though not all of them. From that table come the V and J calls and clone size; the DNA was used to work out D and trimming. The data show some 1.4 million clones, with about 96% seen just once and roughly 1.2% held by the top ten. Findings and limits, study-wide: Clonotypes shared by all four sorted-subset donors had higher generation probabilities than non-shared clonotypes.

The sample comprised naive CD4+ T cells sorted from blood. Noted subset: CD45RA+ positively selected. This chain joins TRBV27 and TRBJ2-1; weak D call: TRBD2 (5 bases). The sequence came from a man between 25 and 39 years old in good health. This CDR3 reads CASMASLKNEQFF. CDR3 DNA: TGTGCCAGCATGGCTAGCCTTAAGAATGAGCAGTTCTTC.